A selection of T cell receptor beta chains follows, all from one sample in a study of T cells in Graves' hyperthyroidism and ophthalmopathy. One entry per CDR3 protein, called by TCRdb with MiXCR from the multiplex PCR reads. Here the sample spans about 550,000 distinct CDR3 sequences, roughly 20% being singletons. The specimen sequenced was blood. Every receptor here comes from a man aged 18 to 30 with Graves' hyperthyroidism. Each CDR3 is given with its conserved first and last residue. A D gene is named only where the DNA matches it firmly. Rows give clone size only sometimes, using once, few, many, or a class for an expanded clone.

D	J	V	size	DNA	CDR3
TRBD2	TRBJ2-5	TRBV2	-	TGTGCCAGCAACCTAGCGGCGGGAGAGACCCAGTACTTC	CASNLAAGETQYF
-	TRBJ2-7	TRBV20-1	many	TGCAGTGCTAGTTCTGCGGGATTGGAGCACTACGAGCGGTACTTC	CSASSAGLEHYERYF
-	TRBJ2-5	TRBV20-1	many	TGCAGTGCTAGAGTCCAGGGTCGAGAGACCCAGTACTTC	CSARVQGRETQYF
-	TRBJ1-3	TRBV6-5	-	TGTGCCAGCAGTTACCTGGTGGCGGCGAACTCTGGAAACACCATATATTTT	CASSYLVAANSGNTIYF
TRBD1	TRBJ1-1	TRBV20-1	many	TGCAGTGCAAATTACCGGGACAGGGGGACTGAAGCTTTCTTT	CSANYRDRGTEAFF
-	TRBJ1-1	TRBV29-1	many	TGCAGCGTTGGGCGGGGGGGAACTGAAGCTTTCTTT	CSVGRGGTEAFF
-	TRBJ2-7	TRBV3-1	-	TGTGCCAGCAGCCAAGAAGAATCCTACGAGCAGTACTTC	CASSQEESYEQYF
-	TRBJ1-2	TRBV12-3/TRBV12-4	many	TGTGCCAGCAGTGGGGGGGGCTCTTCTGGCTACACCTTC	CASSGGGSSGYTF
TRBD2	TRBJ2-7	TRBV5-1	many	TGTGCCAGCAGCTTAGGGGAGGGCGAGCAGTACTTC	CASSLGEGEQYF
-	TRBJ1-1	TRBV6-1	many	TGTGCCAGCAGTATTACGGGTTTTGACGCTTTCTTT	CASSITGFDAFF
-	TRBJ2-7	TRBV28	many	TGTGCCAGCAGGCCTACAGGGGAGGGTTACGAGCAGTACTTC	CASRPTGEGYEQYF
-	TRBJ1-1	TRBV5-1	-	TGCGCCAGCAGCTTACACAGGGACCACACTGAAGCTTTCTTT	CASSLHRDHTEAFF
TRBD2	TRBJ2-7	TRBV12-3/TRBV12-4	-	TGTGCCAGCAGTTTAGGGCGGGGGGCTGGGGTATACTTC	CASSLGRGAGVYF
TRBD1	TRBJ2-2	TRBV7-2	many	TGTGCCAGCACCTCGACAGGGCTCGCCGGGGAGCTGTTTTTT	CASTSTGLAGELFF
-	TRBJ1-1	TRBV12-3/TRBV12-4	many	TGTGCCAGCAGCAGCTCGACAGGAGTAGCTGAAGCTTTCTTT	CASSSSTGVAEAFF
-	TRBJ2-2	TRBV29-1	many	TGCAGCGTCCAGGGACGGGTTAACACCGGGGAGCTGTTTTTT	CSVQGRVNTGELFF
-	TRBJ2-5	TRBV5-1	few	TGCGCCAGCAGCTTTTCTGACCCTCCGCAAGAGACCCAGTACTTC	CASSFSDPPQETQYF
-	TRBJ2-7	TRBV6-1	-	TGTGCCAGCAGTGACGCGGGGTACGAGCAGTACTTC	CASSDAGYEQYF
TRBD1	TRBJ1-1	TRBV18	few	TGTGCCAGCTCACCATTGGGGGACAGGGCCTCTGAAGCTTTCTTT	CASSPLGDRASEAFF
-	TRBJ2-2	TRBV19	many	TGTGCCAGTGGCGGCGAGAACACCGGGGAGCTGTTTTTT	CASGGENTGELFF
-	TRBJ1-2	TRBV12-3/TRBV12-4	-	TGTGCCAGCAGTTTGGGGCAGGGAGTGGGCTACACCTTC	CASSLGQGVGYTF
-	TRBJ2-7	TRBV11-2	many	TGTGCCAGCAGCTTAGAAAGGCTGAGCTCCTACGAGCAGTACTTC	CASSLERLSSYEQYF
-	TRBJ2-7	TRBV20-1	many	TGCAGTGCTAGAGGGGGATACGAGCAGTACTTC	CSARGGYEQYF
TRBD2	TRBJ2-3	TRBV2	few	TGTGCCAGCAGTGAAGATACAGGGACTAGCGGGGGGGCAGATACGCAGTATTTT	CASSEDTGTSGGADTQYF
TRBD2	TRBJ2-2	TRBV5-1	-	TGCGCCAGCAGCTTGTTGACGGGAGGGCCTCTGAACACCGGGGAGCTGTTTTTT	CASSLLTGGPLNTGELFF
TRBD1	TRBJ2-5	TRBV10-3	many	TGTGCCACCACGACAGGGGCCCAAGAGACCCAGTACTTC	CATTTGAQETQYF
TRBD1	TRBJ2-3	TRBV6-2/TRBV6-3	-	TGTGCCAGCACCATCGCGAGGACAGGGGGAGGCACAGATACGCAGTATTTT	CASTIARTGGGTDTQYF
-	TRBJ2-7	TRBV6-1	many	TGTGCCAGCAGTGACTATCAGGGGTTCGAGCAGTACTTC	CASSDYQGFEQYF
TRBD1	TRBJ2-6	TRBV27	many	TGTGCCAGCAAGACAGGGTCGAGTTCTGGGGCCAACGTCCTGACTTTC	CASKTGSSSGANVLTF
-	TRBJ1-1	TRBV2	many	TGTGCCAGCATGCTGCCGGGGTGGGACACTGAAGCTTTCTTT	CASMLPGWDTEAFF
-	TRBJ1-1	TRBV12-3/TRBV12-4	-	TGTGCCAGTGGACCGGGCAGATCGAACACTGAAGCTTTCTTT	CASGPGRSNTEAFF
-	TRBJ1-1	TRBV28	many	TGTGCCAGCAGTTTACTCCCGAGATCTATCTCCGCCGAAGCTTTCTTT	CASSLLPRSISAEAFF
-	TRBJ1-1	TRBV13	many	TGTGCCAGCAGCTTAGGAGGGGACATGAACACTGAAGCTTTCTTT	CASSLGGDMNTEAFF
TRBD1	TRBJ2-2	TRBV29-1	-	TGCAGCGTTGCCGGGACAGGGCACCGTCCCGGGGAGCTGTTTTTT	CSVAGTGHRPGELFF
-	TRBJ2-7	TRBV6-1	many	TGTGCCAGCAGTCCTATACGGACCTCCAGCGAGCAGTACTTC	CASSPIRTSSEQYF
-	TRBJ1-1	TRBV6-1	-	TGTGCCGCCTTCGGGAACACTGAAGCTTTCTTT	CAAFGNTEAFF
-	TRBJ1-5	TRBV6-1	many	TGTGCCAGCAGTGTCGTCGTGGGGGCGAAAGGTCAGCCCCAGCATTTT	CASSVVVGAKGQPQHF
-	TRBJ1-5	TRBV20-1	few	TGCAGTGCATCGGAAGTGACTCTGAATCAGCCCCAGCATTTT	CSASEVTLNQPQHF
-	TRBJ2-7	TRBV7-2	few	TGTGCCAGCAGCGGCATGGTGGGGGGTTCCTACGAGCAGTACTTC	CASSGMVGGSYEQYF
-	TRBJ1-2	TRBV27	many	TGTGCCAGCAGTTTATCGGGGACATATTTTGGCTACACCTTC	CASSLSGTYFGYTF
TRBD1	TRBJ1-1	TRBV13	-	TGTGCCAGCAGCCCATTCCATGGGACAGGGGTACCCGGTAAGGTCGACACTGAAGCTTTCTTT	CASSPFHGTGVPGKVDTEAFF
-	TRBJ2-2	TRBV20-1	many	TGCAGTGCTAGAGATCAGACCCTGGACACCGGGGAGCTGTTTTTT	CSARDQTLDTGELFF
TRBD2	TRBJ2-7	TRBV6-5	many	TGTGCCAGCAGTTACTTTAGCGGGGGGGCTTACGAGCAGTACTTC	CASSYFSGGAYEQYF
TRBD1	TRBJ1-2	TRBV9	-	TGTGCCAGCAGCGGCCGGGACAGGGGGCAGGGGGGCTACACCTTC	CASSGRDRGQGGYTF
-	TRBJ2-7	TRBV11-2	many	TGTGCCAGCACCCCTGGAACCTACGAGCAGTACTTC	CASTPGTYEQYF
-	TRBJ2-1	TRBV30	-	TGTGCCTGGAGTGCCGAGGGGAATGAGCAGTTCTTC	CAWSAEGNEQFF
-	TRBJ2-7	TRBV7-2	few	TGTGCCAGCAGCAAAGACAGGTCGTACTCCTACGAGCAGTACTTC	CASSKDRSYSYEQYF
-	TRBJ2-7	TRBV28	many	TGTGCCAGCAGTCCTAGGACAGAAACACTCTACGAGCAGTACTTC	CASSPRTETLYEQYF
TRBD1	TRBJ2-7	TRBV6-5	many	TGTGCCAGCAGTTCCTACAGGGGGAGCTCCTACGAGCAGTACTTC	CASSSYRGSSYEQYF
TRBD1	TRBJ2-3	TRBV12-3/TRBV12-4	-	TGTGCCAGCAGTTTTAGGGACAGGGGCACAGATACGCAGTATTTT	CASSFRDRGTDTQYF
-	TRBJ1-5	TRBV20-1	many	TGCAGTGCTAGGTCAGGGGTAGGTCAGCCCCAGCATTTT	CSARSGVGQPQHF
TRBD1	TRBJ2-6	TRBV24-1	many	TGTGCCACCAGTGACCGACAGGGCTCTGGGGCCAACGTCCTGACTTTC	CATSDRQGSGANVLTF
-	TRBJ2-7	TRBV9	few	TGTGCCAGCAGCGCGACATTTACAGGGTACGAGCAGTACTTC	CASSATFTGYEQYF
TRBD1	TRBJ2-6	TRBV6-1	-	TGTGCCAGCAGTGCGGACAGGTTTGCCTCTGGGGCCAACGTCCTGACTTTC	CASSADRFASGANVLTF